This entry lists 22 T cell receptor beta chains sequenced from one sample in a study of cytomegalovirus exposure and HLA in healthy donors. The PCR made use of 60 Vbeta and 13 Jbeta primers. Produced via immunoSEQ multiplex PCR; TCRdb's table is partial and in-frame only. Here the sample spans around 170,000 clones, more than 70% being singletons. The source material was PBMCs. These receptor sequences come from a girl between 10 and 17 years old in good health and CMV-seronegative.

There are a few counts of this clone. The chain recombines TRBV7-9 with TRBJ1-1; D gene uncertain. This CDR3 has 13 residues. V was clipped by 4 bases and J by 7 bases, with 13 bases between them. The germline gives CDR1 SEHNR, CDR2 FQNEAQ (reference sequence). The DNA for the CDR3 is TGTGCCAGCAGCTCCTTATCAGGACTTGAAGCTTTCTTT. Residues: CASSSLSGLEAFF.

The chain carries TRBV30 and TRBJ2-1; 8 bases match TRBD1. V dropped 6 bases and J dropped 7; count of bases not matched to a gene: 11. The CDR3 totals 14 residues. Germline V gene lookup returns CDR1 GTSNPN and CDR2 SVGIG (reference sequence). CDR3 amino acids: CACHPGTGVNEQFF. CDR3 DNA sequence: TGTGCCTGCCACCCAGGGACAGGAGTTAATGAGCAGTTCTTC.

The chain employs TRBV7-9 and TRBJ1-5, with D uncertain. Trimming pared 6 bases from V and 0 bases from J, leaving 9 bases between. Germline V lookup: CDR1 SEHNR, CDR2 FQNEAQ (reference sequence). The CDR3 sequence is 14 residues long. In DNA form, the CDR3 reads TGTGCCAGCAGGAGGCCGTATAGCAATCAGCCCCAGCATTTT. It is translated as CASRRPYSNQPQHF.

The CDR3 DNA follows: TGTGCCAGCAGCCAGGGACAGAACACTGAAGCTTTCTTT. It codes for CASSQGQNTEAFF. The chain employs TRBV9 and TRBJ1-1; a possible D gene is TRBD1 (6 bases). The CDR3 runs 13 residues. With 4 bases removed from V and 1 base from J, the gap between germline ends came to 8 bases. The germline CDR1 and CDR2 sequences are SGDLS and YYNGEE.

J is TRBJ1-1 and V is TRBV7-9, with D perhaps matching TRBD1 (5 bases). There are 13 residues in the CDR3. Looked up from germline, CDR1 is SEHNR and CDR2 is FQNEAQ (reference sequence). The germline V and J ends were trimmed by 10 bases and 1 base, with 13 bases remaining between them. The chain's CDR3 is CATSLDRNTEAFF. DNA of the CDR3: TGTGCCACCTCCCTAGACAGGAACACTGAAGCTTTCTTT.

V is TRBV6-6 and J is TRBJ1-2, with 8 bases lining up with TRBD1. The CDR3 runs to 14 residues. Germline-derived CDR1 and CDR2 are MNHNY and SVGAGI (reference sequence). The ends lost 6 bases at V and 4 bases at J; junction bases unmatched: 7. The CDR3 sequence: CASRQGAQGYGYTF. The CDR3 nucleotides are TGTGCCAGCAGGCAGGGGGCGCAAGGCTATGGCTACACCTTC.

The V call is TRBV25-1, the J call TRBJ1-5, with D unresolved. Trimming left V 7 bases short and J 3 bases short, with 13 bases between. This CDR3 contains 14 residues. The V gene's germline CDR1 is MGHDK and CDR2 SYGVNS. The CDR3 loop is CASTSGGFNQPQHF. Here the CDR3 DNA reads TGTGCCAGCACCTCGGGAGGTTTCAATCAGCCCCAGCATTTT.

This chain uses TRBV9 with TRBJ2-1; 8 nucleotides line up with TRBD2. This CDR3 has 15 amino acids. The junction had 3 bases not matched to a gene; V was cut back by 0 bases and J by 4 bases. Germline V lookup: CDR1 SGDLS, CDR2 YYNGEE. Here the CDR3 DNA reads TGTGCCAGCAGCGTAGGAGCGGGGGCGTACAATGAGCAGTTCTTC. Translating it yields CASSVGAGAYNEQFF.

This chain uses TRBV2 with TRBJ1-4, with 10 nucleotides matching TRBD1. CDR1 is SNHLY and CDR2 is FYNNEI in the germline V gene. The CDR3 runs to 14 residues. The J segment lost 7 bases and the V segment lost 4 bases, leaving 3 bases of the junction unmatched. CDR3 sequence (DNA): TGTGCCAGCAGTGGGGACAGGGGAGGTGAAAAACTGTTTTTT. Translating gives CASSGDRGGEKLFF.

This chain uses TRBV6-5 with TRBJ2-3, with 9 bases lining up with TRBD1. J was trimmed by 4 bases and V by 0 bases; bases with no gene match: 5. In germline, CDR1 is MNHEY, CDR2 SVGAGI. This CDR3 has 16 residues. CDR3 nucleotides: TGTGCCAGCAGTTACTCCTCAGGGACAGGGCCAGATACGCAGTATTTT. Its translation: CASSYSSGTGPDTQYF.

This clone was counted only a few times. This rearrangement joins TRBV5-1 to TRBJ2-2, with 9 bases identical to TRBD1. The CDR3 has 15 amino acids. V shed 0 bases and J 6 bases; nucleotides not matched to a gene: 3. CDR1 and CDR2 (germline): SGHRS, YFSETQ. In DNA, the CDR3 is TGCGCCAGCAGCTTGGGGGACAGGGACCCCGGGGAGCTGTTTTTT. Translated, it gives CASSLGDRDPGELFF.

This clone was detected a few times. J is TRBJ2-2 and V is TRBV7-9; D might be TRBD1 (6 bases). From germline, CDR1 is SEHNR and CDR2 FQNEAQ (reference sequence). CDR3 length: 14 residues. V lost 4 bases, J lost 6 bases, and 12 bases lay in between. CDR3 DNA: TGTGCCAGCAGCTCTACAGGGTACGCCGGGGAGCTGTTTTTT. Its protein product is CASSSTGYAGELFF.

The J gene is TRBJ2-7, the V gene TRBV7-8, with D tentatively TRBD2 (5 bases). The CDR3 sequence is 16 residues long. Germline loops: CDR1 SGHVS, CDR2 FQNEAQ. With 5 bases removed from V and 3 bases from J, the gap between germline ends came to 20 bases. The CDR3 DNA sequence: TGTGCCAGCAGCCCTTTTAGGGCAGCGGACGGCTACGAGCAGTACTTC. Translated, it gives CASSPFRAADGYEQYF.

This clone was counted between two and nine times. The V call is TRBV12-5, the J call TRBJ1-3, with D possibly TRBD1 on 5 matching bases. Per germline, CDR1 LGHNT and CDR2 FRNRAP. This CDR3 has 18 amino acids. The ends were cut back, 0 bases at V and 1 base at J, with 16 bases in the middle. The CDR3 sequence is CASGLVLRGGRSGNTIYF. The CDR3, as DNA: TGTGCTAGTGGTTTGGTACTAAGGGGTGGTAGGTCTGGAAACACCATATATTTT.

This clone came up a few times. The V gene is TRBV6-1, the J gene TRBJ1-1; TRBD1 might be the D (6 bases). The CDR3 contains 14 residues. Trimming removed 1 base at V and 4 bases at J, with 10 bases between. From germline, CDR1 is MNHNS and CDR2 SASEGT. CDR3 sequence reads: CASSEGGGGTEAFF. Written as DNA, the CDR3 is TGTGCCAGCAGTGAAGGGGGAGGGGGCACTGAAGCTTTCTTT.

The chain uses TRBV5-1 and TRBJ2-5, with D perhaps matching TRBD2 (5 bases). V dropped 4 bases and J dropped 5 bases, with 18 bases sitting between them. Germline CDR1 and CDR2: SGHRS and YFSETQ. The CDR3 is 15 amino acids. CDR3 region: CASSASAPAVETQYF. The CDR3 DNA reads TGCGCCAGCAGCGCCTCGGCGCCAGCGGTGGAGACCCAGTACTTC.

The V gene is TRBV2, the J gene TRBJ1-5; perhaps TRBD1 as D (6 bases). Germline V lookup: CDR1 SNHLY, CDR2 FYNNEI. V lost 7 bases and J lost 1, with 8 bases in between. The CDR3 runs to 13 residues. CDR3 loop: CASNRVSNQPQHF. The CDR3 DNA sequence: TGTGCCAGCAACAGGGTGAGCAATCAGCCCCAGCATTTT.

The chain has TRBV7-3 and TRBJ2-5; 11 positions agree with TRBD1. The CDR3 consists of 14 residues. Germline-derived CDR1 and CDR2 are SGHTA and FQGTGA. The ends lost 5 bases at V and 10 bases at J; junction bases unmatched: 9. The CDR3 reads CASSSDGTGGIQYF. In nucleotides, the CDR3 is TGTGCCAGCAGCAGCGACGGGACAGGGGGAATCCAGTACTTC.

The rearrangement uses TRBV7-9 and TRBJ2-3; 9 bases map to TRBD1. The CDR3 extends over 16 amino acids. V gave up 2 bases and J gave up 5 bases; unmatched junction bases: 8. Germline loops: CDR1 SEHNR, CDR2 FQNEAQ (reference sequence). The CDR3 sequence: CASSLNGQGWRDTQYF. Here the CDR3 DNA reads TGTGCCAGCAGCTTAAACGGACAGGGGTGGAGAGATACGCAGTATTTT. Full variable domain (rest looked up from reference TRBV7-9 and TRBJ2-3): DTGVSQNPRHKITKRGQNVTFRCDPISEHNRLYWYRQTLGQGPEFLTYFQNEAQLEKSRLLSDRFSAERPKGSFSTLEIQRTEQGDSAMYLCASSLNGQGWRDTQYFGPGTRLTVL.

The V gene is TRBV7-9, the J gene TRBJ2-7, with 10 bases aligning to TRBD1. V dropped 4 bases and J dropped 5; count of bases not matched to a gene: 5. Germline CDR1 is SEHNR and CDR2 is FQNEAQ (reference sequence). The CDR3 runs 14 residues. Written as DNA, the CDR3 is TGTGCCAGCAGCTCGACAGGGGGCGGCGACGAGCAGTACTTC. Translation gives CASSSTGGGDEQYF.

This clone was observed a handful of times. The genes are TRBV7-6 and TRBJ2-5; 8 nucleotides agree with TRBD1. Germline CDR1 and CDR2: SGHVS and FNYEAQ. V lost 5 bases to trimming and J lost 2 bases; unmatched junction nucleotides: 7. The CDR3 length is 15 residues. The CDR3 nucleotides read TGTGCCAGCAGCCCAGGGGGCGGCCTTCAAGAGACCCAGTACTTC. This gives the protein CASSPGGGLQETQYF.

The chain links TRBV10-2 to TRBJ2-7; the match to TRBD2 covers 9 bases. Looked up from germline, CDR1 is WSHSY and CDR2 is SAAADI. V was clipped by 3 bases and J by 3 bases; unmatched bases: 6. CDR3 length: 15 residues. The CDR3 DNA is TGCGCCAGCAGTGATGCGCGGGGGGGCCTCTACGAGCAGTACTTC. Amino acid sequence: CASSDARGGLYEQYF.